This TCR beta chain is drawn from a study of T cells in localized non-small cell lung cancer. Study conclusions and caveats: In uninvolved adjacent lung, T cell clonality reached its highest value, exceeding tumor.

The table came from immunoSEQ multiplex PCR; TCRdb's copy has only in-frame clones and leaves some out. Of roughly 19,000 clones in the sample, about nine tenths are singletons; the top ten hold 12%. The V end lost 8 bases, the J end lost 2 bases, and 4 bases lay between the germline ends. Germline CDR1 is LNHDA and CDR2 is SQIVND (reference sequence). The CDR3 extends over 10 amino acids. Concerning this clone: The antigen is not known.

The chain joins TRBV19 to TRBJ2-7; D is ambiguous. The source is a man between 40 and 69 years old with stage II squamous cell lung carcinoma. The material sequenced was PBMCs, taken before any cancer treatment. This CDR3 reads CASGTYEQYF. DNA of the CDR3: TGTGCCAGTGGGACCTACGAGCAGTACTTC.